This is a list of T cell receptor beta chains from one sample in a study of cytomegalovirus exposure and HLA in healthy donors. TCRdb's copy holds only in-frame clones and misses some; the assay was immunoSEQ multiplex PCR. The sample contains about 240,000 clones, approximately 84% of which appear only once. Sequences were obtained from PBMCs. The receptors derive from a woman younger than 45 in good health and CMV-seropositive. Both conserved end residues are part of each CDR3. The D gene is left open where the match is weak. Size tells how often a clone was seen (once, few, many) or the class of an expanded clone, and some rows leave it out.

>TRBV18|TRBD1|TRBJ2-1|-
CASSPRGQGANNEQFF
TGTGCCAGCTCACCCCGGGGACAGGGGGCAAACAATGAGCAGTTCTTC
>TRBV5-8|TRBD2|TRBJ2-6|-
CASTIAGGTGANVLTF
TGTGCCAGCACCATAGCGGGAGGGACTGGGGCCAACGTCCTGACTTTC
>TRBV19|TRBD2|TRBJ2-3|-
CASSLVAGDTSPSTDTQYF
TGTGCCAGTAGTCTGGTAGCGGGGGATACCTCTCCTAGCACAGATACGCAGTATTTT
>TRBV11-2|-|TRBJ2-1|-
CASSLGAGLLYNEQFF
TGTGCCAGCAGCTTAGGGGCTGGTCTACTTTACAATGAGCAGTTCTTC
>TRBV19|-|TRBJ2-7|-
CASRSESSYEQYF
TGTGCCAGTAGGTCAGAATCCTCCTACGAGCAGTACTTC
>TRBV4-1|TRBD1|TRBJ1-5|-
CASSQGQGVNQPQHF
TGCGCCAGCAGCCAGGGACAGGGGGTCAATCAGCCCCAGCATTTT
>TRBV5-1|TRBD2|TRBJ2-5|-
CASSFGLAIVPQETQYF
TGCGCCAGCAGCTTTGGACTAGCTATCGTACCGCAAGAGACCCAGTACTTC
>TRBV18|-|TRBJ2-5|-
CASSRDIQETQYF
TGTGCCAGCTCGCGCGATATACAAGAGACCCAGTACTTC
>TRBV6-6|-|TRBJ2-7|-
CASSYEVSGAYEQYF
TGTGCCAGCAGTTACGAAGTATCCGGGGCCTACGAGCAGTACTTC
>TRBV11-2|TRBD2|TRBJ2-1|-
CASSLGTSGNEQFF
TGTGCCAGCAGCTTAGGGACTAGCGGCAATGAGCAGTTCTTC
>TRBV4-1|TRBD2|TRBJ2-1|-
CASNPSGSSYNEQFF
TGCGCCAGCAATCCAAGCGGGAGCTCCTACAATGAGCAGTTCTTC
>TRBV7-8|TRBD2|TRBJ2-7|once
CASRSGGVEQYF
TGTGCCAGCAGGTCGGGGGGAGTCGAGCAGTACTTC
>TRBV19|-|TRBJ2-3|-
CASSNSRWADTQYF
TGTGCCAGTAGTAACTCTAGGTGGGCAGATACGCAGTATTTT
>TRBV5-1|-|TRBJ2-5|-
CASSGGGAQETQYF
TGCGCCAGCAGCGGCGGCGGGGCCCAAGAGACCCAGTACTTC
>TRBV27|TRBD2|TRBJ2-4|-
CASASGLAGIQYF
TGTGCCAGCGCCTCGGGACTAGCAGGCATTCAGTACTTC
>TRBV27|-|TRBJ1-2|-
CASSLSAAGANYYGYTF
TGTGCCAGCAGTTTATCGGCCGCGGGGGCGAATTACTATGGCTACACCTTC
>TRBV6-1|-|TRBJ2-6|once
CASTTGPGANVLTF
TGTGCCAGCACTACAGGGCCTGGGGCCAACGTCCTGACTTTC
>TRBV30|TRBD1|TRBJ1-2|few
CAWSGQGVYGYTF
TGTGCCTGGAGCGGACAGGGTGTGTATGGCTACACCTTC
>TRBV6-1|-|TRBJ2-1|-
CASSEALMWEYSEQFF
TGTGCCAGCAGTGAAGCGCTTATGTGGGAGTACAGTGAGCAGTTCTTC
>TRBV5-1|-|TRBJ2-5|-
CASSPAGLSETQYF
TGCGCCAGCAGCCCGGCGGGGCTGAGCGAGACCCAGTACTTC
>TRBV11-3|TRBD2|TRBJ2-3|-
CASSPISSGRYTDTQYF
TGTGCCAGCAGCCCGATATCTAGCGGGAGGTACACAGATACGCAGTATTTT
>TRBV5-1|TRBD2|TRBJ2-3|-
CASSLEASGGTDTQYF
TGCGCCAGCAGCTTGGAGGCTAGCGGGGGCACAGATACGCAGTATTTT